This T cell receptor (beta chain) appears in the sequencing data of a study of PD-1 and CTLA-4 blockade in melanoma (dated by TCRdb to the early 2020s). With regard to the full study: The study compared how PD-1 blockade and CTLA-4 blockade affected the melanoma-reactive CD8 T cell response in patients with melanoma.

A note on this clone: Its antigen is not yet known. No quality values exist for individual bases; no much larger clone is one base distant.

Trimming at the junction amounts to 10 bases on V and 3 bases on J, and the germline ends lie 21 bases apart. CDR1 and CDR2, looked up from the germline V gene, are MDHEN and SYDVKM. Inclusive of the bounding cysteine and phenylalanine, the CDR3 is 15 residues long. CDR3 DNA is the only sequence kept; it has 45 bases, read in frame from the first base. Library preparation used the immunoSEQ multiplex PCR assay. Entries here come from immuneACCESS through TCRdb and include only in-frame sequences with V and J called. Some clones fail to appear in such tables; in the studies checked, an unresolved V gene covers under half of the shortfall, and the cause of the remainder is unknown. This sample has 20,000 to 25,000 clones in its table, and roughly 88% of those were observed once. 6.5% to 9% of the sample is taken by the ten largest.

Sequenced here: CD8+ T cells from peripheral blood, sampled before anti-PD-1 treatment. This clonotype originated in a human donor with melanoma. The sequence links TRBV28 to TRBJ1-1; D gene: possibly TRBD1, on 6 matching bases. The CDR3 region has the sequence CATKRGSGIDTEAFF. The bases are TGTGCCACGAAGAGGGGGTCAGGGATAGACACTGAAGCTTTCTTT.